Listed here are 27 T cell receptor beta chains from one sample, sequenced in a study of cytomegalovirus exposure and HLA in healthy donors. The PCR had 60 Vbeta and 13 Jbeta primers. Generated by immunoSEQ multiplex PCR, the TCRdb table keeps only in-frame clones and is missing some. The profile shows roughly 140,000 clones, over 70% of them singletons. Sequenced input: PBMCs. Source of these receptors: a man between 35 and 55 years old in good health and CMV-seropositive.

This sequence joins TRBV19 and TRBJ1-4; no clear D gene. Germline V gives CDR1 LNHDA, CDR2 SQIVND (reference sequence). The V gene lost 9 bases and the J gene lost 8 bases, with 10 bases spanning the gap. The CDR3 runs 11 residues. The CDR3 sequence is CASRSGEKLFF. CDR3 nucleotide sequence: TGTGCCAGCAGATCGGGGGAAAAACTGTTTTTT.

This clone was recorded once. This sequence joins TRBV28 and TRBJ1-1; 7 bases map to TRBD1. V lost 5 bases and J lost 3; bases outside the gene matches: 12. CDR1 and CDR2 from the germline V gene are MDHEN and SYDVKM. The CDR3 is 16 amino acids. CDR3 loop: CASSIAGQPIDTEAFF. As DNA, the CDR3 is TGTGCCAGCAGTATAGCGGGACAGCCCATCGACACTGAAGCTTTCTTT.

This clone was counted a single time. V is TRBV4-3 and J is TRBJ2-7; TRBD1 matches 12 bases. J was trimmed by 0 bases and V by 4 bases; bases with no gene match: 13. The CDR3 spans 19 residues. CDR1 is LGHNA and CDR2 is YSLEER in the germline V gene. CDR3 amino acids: CASSPTPGQGAKSSYEQYF. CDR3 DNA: TGCGCCAGCAGCCCTACTCCGGGACAGGGGGCGAAAAGCTCCTACGAGCAGTACTTC.

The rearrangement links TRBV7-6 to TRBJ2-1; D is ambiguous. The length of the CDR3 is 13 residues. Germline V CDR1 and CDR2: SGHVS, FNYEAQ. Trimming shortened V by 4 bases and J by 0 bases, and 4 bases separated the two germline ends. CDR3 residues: CASSSSSYNEQFF. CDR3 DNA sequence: TGTGCCAGCAGCTCCTCCTCCTACAATGAGCAGTTCTTC.

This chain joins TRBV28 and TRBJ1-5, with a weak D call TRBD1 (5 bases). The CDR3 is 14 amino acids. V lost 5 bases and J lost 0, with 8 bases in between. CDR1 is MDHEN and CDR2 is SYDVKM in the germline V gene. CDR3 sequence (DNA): TGTGCCAGCAGTGCAGGGCCTAGCAATCAGCCCCAGCATTTT. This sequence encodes CASSAGPSNQPQHF.

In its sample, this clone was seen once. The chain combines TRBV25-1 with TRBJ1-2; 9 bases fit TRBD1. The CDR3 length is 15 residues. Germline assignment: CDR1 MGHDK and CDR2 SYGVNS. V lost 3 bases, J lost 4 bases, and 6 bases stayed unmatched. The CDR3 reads CASSDYRGRAYGYTF. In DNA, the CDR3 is TGTGCCAGCAGTGATTACAGGGGGCGGGCCTATGGCTACACCTTC.

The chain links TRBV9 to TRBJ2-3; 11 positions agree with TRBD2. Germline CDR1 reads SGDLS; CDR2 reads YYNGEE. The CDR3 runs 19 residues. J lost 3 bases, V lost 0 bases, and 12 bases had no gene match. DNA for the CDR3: TGTGCCAGCAGCGTAGCACCCTATTTTAGCGGGGGGGCGACAGATACGCAGTATTTT. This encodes CASSVAPYFSGGATDTQYF.

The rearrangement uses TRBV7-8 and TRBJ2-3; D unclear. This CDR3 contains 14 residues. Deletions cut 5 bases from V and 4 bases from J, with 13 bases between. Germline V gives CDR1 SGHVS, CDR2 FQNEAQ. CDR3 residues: CASSPYGGPDTQYF. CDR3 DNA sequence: TGTGCCAGCAGCCCCTATGGTGGGCCAGATACGCAGTATTTT.

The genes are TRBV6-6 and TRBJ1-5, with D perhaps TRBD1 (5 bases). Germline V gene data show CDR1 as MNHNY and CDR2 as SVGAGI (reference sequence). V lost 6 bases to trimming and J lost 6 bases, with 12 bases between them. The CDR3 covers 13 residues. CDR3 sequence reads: CASSLNQGQPQHF. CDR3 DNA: TGTGCCAGCAGCCTCAACCAGGGTCAGCCCCAGCATTTT.

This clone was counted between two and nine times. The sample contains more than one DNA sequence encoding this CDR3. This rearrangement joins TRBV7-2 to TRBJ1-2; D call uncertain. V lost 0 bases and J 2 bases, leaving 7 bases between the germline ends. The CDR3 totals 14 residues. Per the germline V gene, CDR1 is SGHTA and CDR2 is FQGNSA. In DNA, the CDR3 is TGTGCCAGCAGCTTAGCAGGCGGAAACTATGGCTACACCTTC. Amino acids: CASSLAGGNYGYTF.

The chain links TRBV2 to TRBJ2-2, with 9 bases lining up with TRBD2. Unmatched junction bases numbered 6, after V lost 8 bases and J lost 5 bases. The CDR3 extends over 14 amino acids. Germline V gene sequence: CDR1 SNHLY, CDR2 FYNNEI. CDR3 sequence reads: CASLLLAGTGELFF. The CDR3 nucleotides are TGTGCCAGCCTGCTCCTAGCGGGGACCGGGGAGCTGTTTTTT.

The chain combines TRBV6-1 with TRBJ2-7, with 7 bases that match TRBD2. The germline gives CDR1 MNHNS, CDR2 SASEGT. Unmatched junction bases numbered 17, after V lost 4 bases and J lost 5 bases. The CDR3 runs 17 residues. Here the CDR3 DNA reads TGTGCCAGCAGTGGGCCTAGCGGAACCAAAGGTCCCCACGAGCAGTACTTC. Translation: CASSGPSGTKGPHEQYF.

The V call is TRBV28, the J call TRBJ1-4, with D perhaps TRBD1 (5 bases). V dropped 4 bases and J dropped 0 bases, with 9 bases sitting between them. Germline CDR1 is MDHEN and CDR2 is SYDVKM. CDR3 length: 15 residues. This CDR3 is CASSSGGATNEKLFF. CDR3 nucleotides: TGTGCCAGCAGTTCGGGGGGGGCAACTAATGAAAAACTGTTTTTT. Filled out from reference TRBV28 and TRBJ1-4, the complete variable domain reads DVKVTQSSRYLVKRTGEKVFLECVQDMDHENMFWYRQDPGLGLRLIYFSYDVKMKEKGDIPEGYSVSREKKERFSLILESASTNQTSMYLCASSSGGATNEKLFFGSGTQLSVL.

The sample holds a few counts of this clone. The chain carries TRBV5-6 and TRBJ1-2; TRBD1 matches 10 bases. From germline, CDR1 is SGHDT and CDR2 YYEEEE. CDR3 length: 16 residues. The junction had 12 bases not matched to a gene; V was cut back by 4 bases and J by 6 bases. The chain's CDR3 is CASSLDRGRGINGYTF. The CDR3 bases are TGTGCCAGCAGCCTAGACAGGGGGCGAGGAATAAATGGCTACACCTTC.

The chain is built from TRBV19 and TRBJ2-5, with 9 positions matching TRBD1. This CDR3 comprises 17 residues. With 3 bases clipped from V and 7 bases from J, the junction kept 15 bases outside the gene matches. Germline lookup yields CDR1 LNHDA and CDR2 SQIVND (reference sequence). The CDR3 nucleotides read TGTGCCAGTAGTATTGCTGTTGGACAGGGGAATCTAGGGACCCAGTACTTC. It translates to CASSIAVGQGNLGTQYF.

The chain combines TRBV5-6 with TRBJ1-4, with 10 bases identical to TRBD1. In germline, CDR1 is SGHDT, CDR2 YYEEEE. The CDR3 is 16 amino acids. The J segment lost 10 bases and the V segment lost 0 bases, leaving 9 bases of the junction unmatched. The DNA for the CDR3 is TGTGCCAGCAGCTTGGCCGGACAGGGGGAGGGTGGAAAACTGTTTTTT. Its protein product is CASSLAGQGEGGKLFF.

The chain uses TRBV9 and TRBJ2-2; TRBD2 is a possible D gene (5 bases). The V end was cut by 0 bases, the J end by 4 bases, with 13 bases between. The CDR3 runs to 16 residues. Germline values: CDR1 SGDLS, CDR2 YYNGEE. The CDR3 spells CASSVATRTFTGELFF. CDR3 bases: TGTGCCAGCAGCGTAGCTACGCGGACTTTCACCGGGGAGCTGTTTTTT.

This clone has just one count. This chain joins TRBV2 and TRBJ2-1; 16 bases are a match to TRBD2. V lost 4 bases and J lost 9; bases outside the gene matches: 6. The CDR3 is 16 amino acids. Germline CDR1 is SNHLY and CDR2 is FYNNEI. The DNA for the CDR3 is TGTGCCAGCAGTGGGGGACTAGCGGGAGGGCAGGGTGAGCAGTTCTTC. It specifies CASSGGLAGGQGEQFF.

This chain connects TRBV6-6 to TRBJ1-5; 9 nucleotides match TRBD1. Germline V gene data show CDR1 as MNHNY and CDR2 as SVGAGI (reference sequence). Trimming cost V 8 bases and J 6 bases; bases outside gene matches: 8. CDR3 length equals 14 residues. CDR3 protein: CASSPTGGVQPQHF. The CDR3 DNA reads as TGTGCCAGCTCCCCTACAGGGGGCGTTCAGCCCCAGCATTTT.

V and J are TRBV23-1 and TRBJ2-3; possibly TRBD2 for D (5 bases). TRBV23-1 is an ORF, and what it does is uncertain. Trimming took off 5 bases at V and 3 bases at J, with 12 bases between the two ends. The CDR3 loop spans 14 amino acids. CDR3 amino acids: CASSFSVLTDTQYF. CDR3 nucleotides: TGCGCCAGCAGTTTTAGCGTTTTGACAGATACGCAGTATTTT.

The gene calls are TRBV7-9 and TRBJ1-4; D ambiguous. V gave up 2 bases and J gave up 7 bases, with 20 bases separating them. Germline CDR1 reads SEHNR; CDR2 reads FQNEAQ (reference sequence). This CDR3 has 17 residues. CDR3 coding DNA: TGTGCCAGCAGCTTACCTCCCCCAGGTTTGTTGAGTGAAAAACTGTTTTTT. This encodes CASSLPPPGLLSEKLFF. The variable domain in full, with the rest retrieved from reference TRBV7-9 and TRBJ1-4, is DTGVSQNPRHKITKRGQNVTFRCDPISEHNRLYWYRQTLGQGPEFLTYFQNEAQLEKSRLLSDRFSAERPKGSFSTLEIQRTEQGDSAMYLCASSLPPPGLLSEKLFFGSGTQLSVL.

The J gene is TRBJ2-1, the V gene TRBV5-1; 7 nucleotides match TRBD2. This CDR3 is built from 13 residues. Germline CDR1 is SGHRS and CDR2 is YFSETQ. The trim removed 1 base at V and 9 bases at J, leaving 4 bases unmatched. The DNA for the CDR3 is TGCGCCAGCAGCTTGCCCGGGGAGGGTGAGCAGTTCTTC. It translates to CASSLPGEGEQFF.

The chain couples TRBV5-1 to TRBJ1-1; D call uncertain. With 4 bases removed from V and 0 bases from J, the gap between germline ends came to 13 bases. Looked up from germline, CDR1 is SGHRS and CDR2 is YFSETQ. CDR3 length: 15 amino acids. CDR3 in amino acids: CASSMSTNMNTEAFF. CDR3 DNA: TGCGCCAGCAGCATGTCGACAAACATGAACACTGAAGCTTTCTTT.

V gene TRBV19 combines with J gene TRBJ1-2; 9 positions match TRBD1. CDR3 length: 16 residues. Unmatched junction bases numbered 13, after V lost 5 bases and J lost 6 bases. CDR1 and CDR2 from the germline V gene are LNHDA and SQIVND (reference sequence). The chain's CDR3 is CASSSGQGKITDGYTF. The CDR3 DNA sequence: TGTGCCAGTAGTTCCGGACAGGGGAAAATTACGGATGGCTACACCTTC.

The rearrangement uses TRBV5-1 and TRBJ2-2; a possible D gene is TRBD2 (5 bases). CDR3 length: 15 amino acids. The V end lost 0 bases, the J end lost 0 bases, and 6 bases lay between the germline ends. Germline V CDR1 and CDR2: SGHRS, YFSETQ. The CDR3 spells CASSLGTPNTGELFF. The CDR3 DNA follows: TGCGCCAGCAGCTTGGGGACTCCGAACACCGGGGAGCTGTTTTTT.

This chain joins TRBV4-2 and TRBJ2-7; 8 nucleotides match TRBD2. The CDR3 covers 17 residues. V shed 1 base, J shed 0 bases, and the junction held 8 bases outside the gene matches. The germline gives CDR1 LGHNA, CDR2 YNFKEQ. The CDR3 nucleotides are TGTGCCAGCAGCCAAGTTGGAGCGGGGGCAAACTCCTACGAGCAGTACTTC. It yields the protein CASSQVGAGANSYEQYF.

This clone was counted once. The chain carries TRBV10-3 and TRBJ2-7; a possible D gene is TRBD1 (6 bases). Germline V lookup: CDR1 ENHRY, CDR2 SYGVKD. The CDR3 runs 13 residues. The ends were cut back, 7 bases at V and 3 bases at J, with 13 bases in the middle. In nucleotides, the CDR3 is TGTGCCATCAATGTGGACAGCGACTACGAGCAGTACTTC. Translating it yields CAINVDSDYEQYF.